One and the same sample provided the 31 T cell receptor beta chains below, sequenced in a study of T cells after yellow fever vaccination. Each CDR3 protein is one row after TCRdb ran MiXCR on the 5' RACE reads. The table includes fewer than 450,000 distinct CDR3 sequences, 3% to 4.5% detected once. Specimen: PBMCs, collected 5 days after the yellow fever booster vaccination. The receptors shown here come from a man younger than 30 who received the YFV17D yellow fever vaccine.

This clonotype was recorded a few times. V usage is TRBV7-2 and J usage is TRBJ1-5; 7 nucleotides agree with TRBD1. CDR3 size: 15 residues. Germline lookup yields CDR1 SGHTA and CDR2 FQGNSA. With 2 bases clipped from V and 4 bases from J, the junction kept 5 bases outside the gene matches. The CDR3 DNA reads TGTGCCAGCAGCTTATTGTCAGGGGGTAATCAGCCCCAGCATTTT. This codes for CASSLLSGGNQPQHF. The complete variable domain, with remaining parts taken from reference TRBV7-2 and TRBJ1-5, reads GAGVSQSPSNKVTEKGKDVELRCDPISGHTALYWYRQSLGQGLEFLIYFQGNSAPDKSGLPSDRFSAERTGGSVSTLTIQRTQQEDSAVYLCASSLLSGGNQPQHFGDGTRLSIL.

The rearrangement links TRBV6-2 or TRBV6-3 to TRBJ2-1, with D hard to call. The germline CDR1 and CDR2 sequences are MNHEY and SVGEGT. The V end was cut by 5 bases, the J end by 5 bases, with 13 bases between. This CDR3 comprises 14 residues. The DNA for the CDR3 is TGTGCCAGCAGTCTAGGACCAATCAACAATGAGCAGTTCTTC. It translates to CASSLGPINNEQFF.

This clonotype was detected ten times or more. The rearrangement links TRBV15 to TRBJ2-5; TRBD1 agrees at 10 bases. The V segment lost 0 bases and the J segment 5 bases; nucleotides outside the gene matches: 6. CDR3 length: 16 residues. In germline, CDR1 is LNHNV, CDR2 YYDKDF (reference sequence). This CDR3 is CATSRDLGTGVETQYF. CDR3 DNA: TGTGCCACCAGCAGAGATCTCGGGACAGGGGTCGAGACCCAGTACTTC. The variable domain in full, completed from reference TRBV15 and TRBJ2-5, reads DAMVIQNPRYQVTQFGKPVTLSCSQTLNHNVMYWYQQKSSQAPKLLFHYYDKDFNNEADTPDNFQSRRPNTSFCFLDIRSPGLGDTAMYLCATSRDLGTGVETQYFGPGTRLLVL.

The chain has TRBV20-1 and TRBJ1-6; maybe TRBD1 (5 bases). V was pared by 4 bases and J by 9 bases, with 16 bases between. The CDR3 extends over 14 amino acids. CDR1 and CDR2 from the germline V gene are DFQATT and SNEGSKA (reference sequence). CDR3 nucleotide sequence: TGCAGTGCTATTGCCGGGACCTCCGGTTCACCCCTCCACTTT. Protein product: CSAIAGTSGSPLHF.

The chain couples TRBV6-2 or TRBV6-3 to TRBJ1-2; perhaps TRBD1 as D (6 bases). Trimming left V 6 bases short and J 0 bases short, with 17 bases between. The CDR3 sequence is 16 residues long. Germline values: CDR1 MNHEY, CDR2 SVGEGT. DNA of the CDR3: TGTGCCAGCAGACGGACCAGGGGCCAGGCTAACTATGGCTACACCTTC. This translates into CASRRTRGQANYGYTF.

The chain is built from TRBV6-6 and TRBJ2-3; D may be TRBD2 (7 bases). The CDR3 length is 15 residues. Germline V gene lookup returns CDR1 MNHNY and CDR2 SVGAGI (reference sequence). Trimming took off 7 bases at V and 4 bases at J, with 18 bases between the two ends. The DNA of the CDR3 is TGTGCCAGCACCTCGAGGGGGGGCCCTGCAGATACGCAGTATTTT. The encoded protein is CASTSRGGPADTQYF.

V and J are TRBV7-9 and TRBJ2-1; 7 bases align to TRBD1. This CDR3 has 15 amino acids. Germline V CDR1 and CDR2: SEHNR, FQNEAQ (reference sequence). J was trimmed by 6 bases and V by 5 bases; bases with no gene match: 10. CDR3 nucleotides: TGTGCCAGCAGCCTTGGTAGGGGGCCAGGCAATGAGCAGTTCTTC. This codes for CASSLGRGPGNEQFF.

The rearrangement joins TRBV4-2 to TRBJ1-6; 12 nucleotides line up with TRBD1. This CDR3 spans 16 amino acids. Germline CDR1 LGHNA, CDR2 YNFKEQ. V lost 3 bases to trimming and J lost 9 bases; unmatched junction nucleotides: 6. Written as DNA, the CDR3 is TGTGCCAGCAGCCACCCTGGGGGACAGGGGGCTTCACCCCTCCACTTT. It codes for CASSHPGGQGASPLHF.

This clonotype was observed a few times. The CDR3 bases are TGCAGTGCATTGACAGGGCTCACCGGGGAGCTGTTTTTT. It codes for CSALTGLTGELFF. The gene calls are TRBV20-1 and TRBJ2-2; 7 bases are shared with TRBD1. The length of the CDR3 is 13 residues. V lost 6 bases and J lost 4; bases outside the gene matches: 5. Germline V gene lookup returns CDR1 DFQATT and CDR2 SNEGSKA (reference sequence).

The sample holds a few counts of this clonotype. V and J are TRBV3-1 and TRBJ1-1; weak D call: TRBD1 (5 bases). Germline V gene lookup returns CDR1 LGHDT and CDR2 YNNKEL (reference sequence). The CDR3 is 14 residues long. V dropped 8 bases and J dropped 1 base, with 14 bases sitting between them. For the CDR3, the DNA is TGTGCCAGCGGCGGGGCAGGGTCGAACACTGAAGCTTTCTTT. It translates to CASGGAGSNTEAFF. The complete variable domain, with remaining parts taken from reference TRBV3-1 and TRBJ1-1, reads DTAVSQTPKYLVTQMGNDKSIKCEQNLGHDTMYWYKQDSKKFLKIMFSYNNKELIINETVPNRFSPKSPDKAHLNLHINSLELGDSAVYFCASGGAGSNTEAFFGQGTRLTVV.

This clonotype came up many times. The V and J genes are TRBV7-9 and TRBJ1-1; 9 bases map to TRBD1. The CDR3 covers 15 residues. J gave up 5 bases and V 5 bases, and 9 bases lay outside the gene matches. Germline V gives CDR1 SEHNR, CDR2 FQNEAQ (reference sequence). The CDR3 DNA is TGTGCCAGCAGCCCCGTACGGGACAGGGCAACTGAAGCTTTCTTT. This codes for CASSPVRDRATEAFF. Complete variable domain (other parts from reference TRBV7-9 and TRBJ1-1): DTGVSQNPRHKITKRGQNVTFRCDPISEHNRLYWYRQTLGQGPEFLTYFQNEAQLEKSRLLSDRFSAERPKGSFSTLEIQRTEQGDSAMYLCASSPVRDRATEAFFGQGTRLTVV.

This clonotype was detected ten times or more. The chain joins TRBV6-5 to TRBJ2-7, with TRBD1 matching 7 bases. Looked up from germline, CDR1 is MNHEY and CDR2 is SVGAGI. This CDR3 region has 14 residues. V was pared by 5 bases and J by 2 bases, with 6 bases of the junction left unmatched. CDR3 loop: CASSLRDRAYEQYF. The CDR3 coding sequence is TGTGCCAGCAGTCTCCGGGACAGAGCCTACGAGCAGTACTTC.

This clonotype came up many times. The V and J genes are TRBV27 and TRBJ2-2; D gene unclear. Germline CDR1 is MNHEY and CDR2 is SMNVEV (reference sequence). The CDR3 consists of 15 residues. The V gene lost 5 bases and the J gene lost 1 base, with 11 bases spanning the gap. CDR3 bases: TGTGCCAGCAGTCCCTCTTTTGGGAACACCGGGGAGCTGTTTTTT. Amino acids: CASSPSFGNTGELFF.

The V and J genes are TRBV20-1 and TRBJ2-3, with TRBD2 as a possible D gene (6 bases). Germline CDR1 and CDR2: DFQATT and SNEGSKA (reference sequence). V lost 6 bases and J lost 1, with 17 bases in between. This CDR3 comprises 15 residues. The CDR3 sequence is CSAPPGGAGTDTQYF. The CDR3 DNA sequence: TGCAGTGCCCCCCCCGGGGGAGCGGGCACAGATACGCAGTATTTT.

This clonotype was seen ten or more times. V and J are TRBV29-1 and TRBJ1-4; no clear D gene. Trimming shortened V by 1 base and J by 7 bases, and 10 bases separated the two germline ends. The CDR3 has 13 amino acids. CDR1 SQVTM and CDR2 ANQGSEA come from the germline V gene. This chain's CDR3 is CSVEGLGGEKLFF. Here the CDR3 DNA reads TGCAGCGTTGAAGGACTGGGAGGTGAAAAACTGTTTTTT.

This clonotype turned up a few times. V usage is TRBV4-3 and J usage is TRBJ2-2; the D is unclear. The germline V and J ends were trimmed by 0 bases and 7 bases, with 3 bases remaining between them. Germline V gene lookup returns CDR1 LGHNA and CDR2 YSLEER. The CDR3 is 12 amino acids. CDR3 nucleotides: TGCGCCAGCAGCCAAGATCACGGGGAGCTGTTTTTT. Amino acid sequence: CASSQDHGELFF.

The table lists this clonotype with many counts. V usage is TRBV2 and J usage is TRBJ2-7; D is possibly TRBD1 (5 bases). The V end lost 7 bases, the J end lost 3 bases, and 13 bases lay between the germline ends. The CDR3 has 13 residues. Germline loops: CDR1 SNHLY, CDR2 FYNNEI. This chain's CDR3 is CASIGLRDYEQYV. CDR3 DNA: TGTGCCAGCATAGGGCTCAGGGACTACGAGCAGTACGTC.

V is TRBV4-1 and J is TRBJ1-1, with no clear D. CDR3 length: 15 residues. Looked up from germline, CDR1 is MGHRA and CDR2 is YSYEKL. V lost 1 base and J 1 base, leaving 10 bases between the germline ends. The CDR3 DNA reads TGCGCCAGCAGCCAAGTGGGAGCAGGGAACACTGAAGCTTTCTTT. Amino acids: CASSQVGAGNTEAFF.

This clonotype was seen repeatedly, ten times or more. V gene TRBV12-3 or TRBV12-4 combines with J gene TRBJ2-1, with 12 bases matching TRBD2. The CDR3 extends over 16 amino acids. V gave up 6 bases and J gave up 9 bases; unmatched junction bases: 12. CDR3: CASSPTLAGGLGEQFF. In DNA, the CDR3 is TGTGCCAGCAGCCCGACTCTAGCGGGGGGGCTAGGTGAGCAGTTCTTC.

This clonotype was detected many times. This chain joins TRBV24-1 and TRBJ2-3, with D possibly being TRBD2 (5 bases). CDR3 length: 15 amino acids. Looked up from germline, CDR1 is KGHDR and CDR2 is SFDVKD. V was pared by 4 bases and J by 4 bases, with 14 bases between. CDR3 in amino acids: CATSDPTASPDTQYF. As DNA, the CDR3 is TGTGCCACCAGTGACCCCACGGCTAGCCCAGATACGCAGTATTTT.

The chain recombines TRBV6-1 with TRBJ1-1, with D maybe TRBD1 (6 bases). The ends were cut back, 2 bases at V and 2 bases at J, with 18 bases in the middle. Germline lookup yields CDR1 MNHNS and CDR2 SASEGT. The CDR3 has 17 amino acids. The CDR3 protein is CASSESFGGWANTEAFF. The CDR3 DNA is TGTGCCAGCAGTGAATCGTTCGGGGGCTGGGCCAACACTGAAGCTTTCTTT.

This clonotype came up a few times. This sequence joins TRBV6-5 and TRBJ1-5; no clear D. The CDR3 runs 13 residues. The germline V gene encodes CDR1 MNHEY and CDR2 SVGAGI. Trimming stripped 9 bases from V and 5 bases from J, with 14 bases between. The CDR3 DNA sequence: TGTGCCAGTTCCGCGAGTGCCTATCAGCCCCAGCATTTT. It specifies CASSASAYQPQHF.

The chain couples TRBV12-3 or TRBV12-4 to TRBJ1-2; TRBD1 matches 9 bases. The CDR3 has 13 amino acids. The V segment lost 3 bases and the J segment 11 bases; nucleotides outside the gene matches: 7. The DNA for the CDR3 is TGTGCCAGCAGTTTTGCGGGACAGGGAGGTTACACCTTC. It codes for CASSFAGQGGYTF.

The chain uses TRBV5-1 and TRBJ1-1; D may be TRBD1 (6 bases). V lost 4 bases to trimming and J lost 5 bases, with 18 bases between them. CDR3 length: 15 residues. Germline CDR1 is SGHRS and CDR2 is YFSETQ. DNA of the CDR3: TGCGCCAGCAGCCATTCCACAGGGCGAGGGACTGAAGCTTTCTTT. Amino acids: CASSHSTGRGTEAFF.

This clonotype was recorded at least ten times. The J gene is TRBJ1-2, the V gene TRBV5-1; D is uncertain. Per germline, CDR1 SGHRS and CDR2 YFSETQ. This CDR3 region has 13 residues. V lost 7 bases and J 3 bases, leaving 13 bases between the germline ends. The CDR3 sequence is CASSDGQDYGYTF. The CDR3 DNA reads as TGCGCCAGCTCCGACGGGCAGGACTATGGCTACACCTTC.

This clonotype was counted only a few times. The V call is TRBV2, the J call TRBJ2-5; D uncertain. Trimming stripped 9 bases from V and 2 bases from J, with 10 bases between. The germline gives CDR1 SNHLY, CDR2 FYNNEI. The CDR3 sequence is 12 residues long. In nucleotides, the CDR3 is TGTGCCAGTTCGGCGGAACAAGAGACCCAGTACTTC. Its protein product is CASSAEQETQYF.

This clonotype was seen many times. This chain links TRBV4-3 with TRBJ2-1; D call uncertain. The CDR3 consists of 14 residues. V shed 0 bases and J shed 9 bases, with 12 bases lying between them. Germline assignment: CDR1 LGHNA and CDR2 YSLEER. This chain's CDR3 is CASSQDIPAPEQFF. For the CDR3, the DNA is TGCGCCAGCAGCCAAGACATCCCCGCACCTGAGCAGTTCTTC.

In this sample, this clonotype turned up a few times. The chain links TRBV20-1 to TRBJ2-3, with 8 bases fitting TRBD2. Germline V gene lookup returns CDR1 DFQATT and CDR2 SNEGSKA (reference sequence). CDR3 length: 15 residues. The ends lost 5 bases at V and 3 bases at J; junction bases unmatched: 10. Here the CDR3 reads CSAHSAGGGTDTQYF. Written as DNA, the CDR3 is TGCAGTGCTCATTCTGCGGGGGGAGGAACAGATACGCAGTATTTT.

This clonotype came up many times. The chain joins TRBV27 to TRBJ1-1; D uncertain. CDR1 is MNHEY and CDR2 is SMNVEV in the germline V gene (reference sequence). V was clipped by 6 bases and J by 5 bases, with 7 bases between them. CDR3 length: 11 amino acids. The CDR3 DNA reads TGTGCCAGCAGCTCCGGGACTGAAGCTTTCTTT. It yields the protein CASSSGTEAFF.

This clonotype was counted a few times. V gene TRBV20-1 combines with J gene TRBJ1-4; 7 bases are a match to TRBD1. V trimming: 5 bases; J trimming: 0 bases; junction bases outside the gene matches: 6. CDR1 and CDR2 from the germline V gene are DFQATT and SNEGSKA (reference sequence). The CDR3 length is 15 residues. In DNA form, the CDR3 reads TGCAGTGCTTGGGACAGCGATGCAACTAATGAAAAACTGTTTTTT. It yields the protein CSAWDSDATNEKLFF.

The sample holds many counts of this clonotype. The chain links TRBV5-1 to TRBJ2-7, with 10 bases matching TRBD2. The V and J ends lost 4 bases and 1 base, in that order; junction bases with no gene match: 5. CDR1 and CDR2 (germline): SGHRS, YFSETQ. This CDR3 has 15 amino acids. CDR3 bases: TGCGCCAGCAGCAGGAGTAGCGGGGGGTCCTACGAGCAGTACGTC. It codes for CASSRSSGGSYEQYV.